This TCR beta chain was documented in a study of blood T cells in healthy people across ages. Trimming cost V 6 bases and J 10 bases, with 13 bases left between them. CDR1 is MNHEY, CDR2 SVGAGI, per germline. The CDR3 spans 12 residues. Points from the study as a whole: The long-lived group displayed more naive CD4+ cells, plus higher diversity, than the aged donors did.

A note on this clonotype: Its target is unknown.

Next came a second PCR, run for 7 to 11 cycles, which used a sample-barcoded 5' primer along with a J-beta primer mix. TCRdb reprocessed the 5' RACE reads via MiXCR and lists one record per CDR3 protein. The sample has 1.5 million to 2 million distinct CDR3 sequences, just under 50% seen once. The rearrangement joins TRBV6-5 to TRBJ2-1; tentative D call: TRBD2 (5 bases). The sample was blood. This clonotype originated in a woman between 40 and 55 years old in good health. As DNA, the CDR3 is TGTGCCAGCAGCAGACTCAGAGGGGAGCAGTTCTTC. Translation: CASSRLRGEQFF.